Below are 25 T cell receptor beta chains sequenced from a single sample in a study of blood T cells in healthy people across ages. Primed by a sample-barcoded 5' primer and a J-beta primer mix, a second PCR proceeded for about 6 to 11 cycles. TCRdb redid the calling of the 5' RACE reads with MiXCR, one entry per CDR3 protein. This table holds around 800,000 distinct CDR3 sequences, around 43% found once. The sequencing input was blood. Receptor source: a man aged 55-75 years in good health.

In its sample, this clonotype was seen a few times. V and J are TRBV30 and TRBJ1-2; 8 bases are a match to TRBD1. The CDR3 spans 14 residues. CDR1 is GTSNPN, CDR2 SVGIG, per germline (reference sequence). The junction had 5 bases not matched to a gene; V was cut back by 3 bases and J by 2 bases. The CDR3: CAWRGTGLNYGYTF. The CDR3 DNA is TGTGCCTGGAGGGGGACAGGTCTCAACTATGGCTACACCTTC.

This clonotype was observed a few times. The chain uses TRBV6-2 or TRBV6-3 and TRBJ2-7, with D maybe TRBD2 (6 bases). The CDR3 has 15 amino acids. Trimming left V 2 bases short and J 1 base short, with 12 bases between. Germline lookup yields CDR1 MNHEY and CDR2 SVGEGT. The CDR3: CASSYVAGTSYEQYF. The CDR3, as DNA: TGTGCCAGCAGTTACGTCGCGGGGACGTCCTACGAGCAGTACTTC.

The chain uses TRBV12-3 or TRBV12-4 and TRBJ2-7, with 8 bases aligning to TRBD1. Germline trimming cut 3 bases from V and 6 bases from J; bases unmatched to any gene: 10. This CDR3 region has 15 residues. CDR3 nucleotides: TGTGCCAGCAGTTTTGTGGACAGGGACGTTTCCGAGCAGTACTTC. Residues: CASSFVDRDVSEQYF.

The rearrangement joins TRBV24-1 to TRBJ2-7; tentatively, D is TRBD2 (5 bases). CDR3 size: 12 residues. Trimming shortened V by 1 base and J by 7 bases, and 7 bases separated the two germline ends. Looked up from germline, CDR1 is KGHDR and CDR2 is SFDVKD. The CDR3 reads CATSDFGGEQYF. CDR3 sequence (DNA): TGTGCCACCAGTGATTTCGGAGGTGAGCAGTACTTC.

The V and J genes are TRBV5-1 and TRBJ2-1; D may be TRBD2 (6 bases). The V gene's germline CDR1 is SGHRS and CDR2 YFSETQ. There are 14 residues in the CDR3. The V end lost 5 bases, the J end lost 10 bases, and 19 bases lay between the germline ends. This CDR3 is CASSGTGGSVEQFF. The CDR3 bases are TGCGCCAGCAGTGGGACTGGGGGGTCCGTGGAGCAGTTCTTC.

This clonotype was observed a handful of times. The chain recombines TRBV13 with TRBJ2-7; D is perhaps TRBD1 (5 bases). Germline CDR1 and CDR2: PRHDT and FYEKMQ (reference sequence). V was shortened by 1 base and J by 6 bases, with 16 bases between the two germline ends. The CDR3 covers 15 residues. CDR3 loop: CASSLVGVLNGEQYF. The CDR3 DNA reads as TGTGCCAGCAGCTTAGTAGGGGTCCTTAACGGCGAGCAGTACTTC.

This chain's CDR3 is CASSPTGLLVEAFF. The CDR3 DNA reads as TGTGCCAGCAGTCCCACAGGGCTTCTGGTTGAAGCTTTCTTT. The V gene is TRBV12-3 or TRBV12-4, the J gene TRBJ1-1, with a possible D match to TRBD1 (6 bases). This CDR3 comprises 14 residues. The V end was cut by 5 bases, the J end by 7 bases, with 17 bases between.

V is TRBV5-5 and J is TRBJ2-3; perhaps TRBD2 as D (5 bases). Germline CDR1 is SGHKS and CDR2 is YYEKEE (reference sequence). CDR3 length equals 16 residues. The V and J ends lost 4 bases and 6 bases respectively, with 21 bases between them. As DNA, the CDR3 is TGTGCCAGCAGCCCCTCAAGTAGGCTAGCCTCTGATACGCAGTATTTT. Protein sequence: CASSPSSRLASDTQYF.

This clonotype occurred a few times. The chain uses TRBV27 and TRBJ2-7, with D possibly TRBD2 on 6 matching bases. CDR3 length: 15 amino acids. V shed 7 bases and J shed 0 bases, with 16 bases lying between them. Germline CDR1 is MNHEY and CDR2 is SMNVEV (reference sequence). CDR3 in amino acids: CASKGGDSNSYEQYF. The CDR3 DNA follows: TGTGCCAGCAAGGGTGGGGACTCTAACTCCTACGAGCAGTACTTC.

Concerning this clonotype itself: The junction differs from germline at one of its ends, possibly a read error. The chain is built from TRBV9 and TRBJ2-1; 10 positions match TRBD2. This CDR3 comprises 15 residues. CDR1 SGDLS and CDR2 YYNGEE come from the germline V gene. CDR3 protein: CASTVAGGTYNEQFF. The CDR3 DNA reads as TGTGCCAGCACCGTAGCGGGGGGTACCTACAATGAGCAGTTCTTC.

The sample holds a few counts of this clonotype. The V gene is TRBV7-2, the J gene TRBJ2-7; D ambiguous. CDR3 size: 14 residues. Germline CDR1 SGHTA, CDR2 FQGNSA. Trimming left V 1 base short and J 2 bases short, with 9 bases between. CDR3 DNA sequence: TGTGCCAGCAGCTTAGACGCCAGAACCTACGAGCAGTACTTC. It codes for CASSLDARTYEQYF.

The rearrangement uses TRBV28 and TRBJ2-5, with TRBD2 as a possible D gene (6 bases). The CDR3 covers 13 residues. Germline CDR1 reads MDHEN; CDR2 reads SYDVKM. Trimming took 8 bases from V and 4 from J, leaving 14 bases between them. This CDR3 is CASGRGGLETQYF. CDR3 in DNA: TGTGCCAGCGGACGAGGAGGGCTAGAGACCCAGTACTTC. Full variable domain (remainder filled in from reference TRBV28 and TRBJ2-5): DVKVTQSSRYLVKRTGEKVFLECVQDMDHENMFWYRQDPGLGLRLIYFSYDVKMKEKGDIPEGYSVSREKKERFSLILESASTNQTSMYLCASGRGGLETQYFGPGTRLLVL.

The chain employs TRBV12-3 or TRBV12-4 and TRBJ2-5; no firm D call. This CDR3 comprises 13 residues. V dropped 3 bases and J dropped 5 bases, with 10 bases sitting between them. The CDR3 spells CASSFYPGETQYF. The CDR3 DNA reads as TGTGCCAGCAGTTTTTATCCTGGGGAGACCCAGTACTTC.

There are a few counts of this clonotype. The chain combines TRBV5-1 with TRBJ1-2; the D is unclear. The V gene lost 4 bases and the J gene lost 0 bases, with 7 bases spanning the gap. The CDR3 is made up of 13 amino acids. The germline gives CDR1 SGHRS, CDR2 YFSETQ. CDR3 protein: CASSLLANYGYTF. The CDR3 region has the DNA TGCGCCAGCAGCCTCCTGGCTAACTATGGCTACACCTTC. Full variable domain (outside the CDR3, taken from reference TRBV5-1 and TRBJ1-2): KAGVTQTPRYLIKTRGQQVTLSCSPISGHRSVSWYQQTPGQGLQFLFEYFSETQRNKGNFPGRFSGRQFSNSRSEMNVSTLELGDSALYLCASSLLANYGYTFGSGTRLTVV.

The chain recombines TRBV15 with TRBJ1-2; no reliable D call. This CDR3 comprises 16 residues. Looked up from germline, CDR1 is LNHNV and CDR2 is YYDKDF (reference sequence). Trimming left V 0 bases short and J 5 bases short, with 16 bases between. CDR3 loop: CATSRDLILDPYGYTF. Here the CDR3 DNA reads TGTGCCACCAGCAGAGATTTAATTTTGGATCCTTATGGCTACACCTTC. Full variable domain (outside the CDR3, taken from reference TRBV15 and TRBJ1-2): DAMVIQNPRYQVTQFGKPVTLSCSQTLNHNVMYWYQQKSSQAPKLLFHYYDKDFNNEADTPDNFQSRRPNTSFCFLDIRSPGLGDTAMYLCATSRDLILDPYGYTFGSGTRLTVV.

The CDR3 nucleotides are TGTGCCAGCAGCCCTTCGACCGGGACAGGGGTTAACAATGAGCAGTTCTTC. It yields the protein CASSPSTGTGVNNEQFF. This chain links TRBV7-2 with TRBJ2-1; 10 positions agree with TRBD1. After removal of 5 bases from V and 5 bases from J, the junction contained 12 bases not matched to a gene. Germline CDR1 and CDR2: SGHTA and FQGNSA. CDR3 length: 17 amino acids.

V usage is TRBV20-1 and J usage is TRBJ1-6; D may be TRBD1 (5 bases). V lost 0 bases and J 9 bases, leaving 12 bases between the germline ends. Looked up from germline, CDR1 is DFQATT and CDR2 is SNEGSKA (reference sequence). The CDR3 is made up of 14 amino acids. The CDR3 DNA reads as TGCAGTGCTAGAGAAGCAGGGAGCAGTTCACCCCTCCACTTT. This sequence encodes CSAREAGSSSPLHF.

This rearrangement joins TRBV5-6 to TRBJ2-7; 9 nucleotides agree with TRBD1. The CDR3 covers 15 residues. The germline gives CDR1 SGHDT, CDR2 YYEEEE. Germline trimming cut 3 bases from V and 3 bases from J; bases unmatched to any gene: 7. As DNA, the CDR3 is TGTGCCAGCAGCTATGGACAGGGGAACTTCTACGAGCAGTACTTC. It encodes CASSYGQGNFYEQYF. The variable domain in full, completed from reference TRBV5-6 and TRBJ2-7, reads DAGVTQSPTHLIKTRGQQVTLRCSPKSGHDTVSWYQQALGQGPQFIFQYYEEEERQRGNFPDRFSGHQFPNYSSELNVNALLLGDSALYLCASSYGQGNFYEQYFGPGTRLTVT.

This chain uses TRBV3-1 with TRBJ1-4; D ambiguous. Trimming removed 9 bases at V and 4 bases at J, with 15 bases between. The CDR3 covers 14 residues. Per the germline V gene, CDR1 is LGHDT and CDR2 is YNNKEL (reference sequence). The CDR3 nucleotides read TGTGCCAGTTCTCGGACGGAACTTAATGAAAAACTGTTTTTT. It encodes CASSRTELNEKLFF.

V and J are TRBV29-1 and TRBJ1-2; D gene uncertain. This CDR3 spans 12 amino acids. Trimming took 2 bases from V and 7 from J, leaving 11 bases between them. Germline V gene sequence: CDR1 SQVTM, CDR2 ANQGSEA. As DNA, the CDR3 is TGCAGCGTTGAATTGTCTTTGGGTGGCTACACCTTC. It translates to CSVELSLGGYTF.

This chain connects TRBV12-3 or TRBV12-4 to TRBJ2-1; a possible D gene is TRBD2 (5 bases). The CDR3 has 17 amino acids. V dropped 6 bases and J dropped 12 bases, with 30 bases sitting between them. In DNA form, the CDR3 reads TGTGCCAGCAGCCCCAGTCGGTTTTCGGGCCGCCGAAGCGGGCAGTTCTTC. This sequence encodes CASSPSRFSGRRSGQFF.

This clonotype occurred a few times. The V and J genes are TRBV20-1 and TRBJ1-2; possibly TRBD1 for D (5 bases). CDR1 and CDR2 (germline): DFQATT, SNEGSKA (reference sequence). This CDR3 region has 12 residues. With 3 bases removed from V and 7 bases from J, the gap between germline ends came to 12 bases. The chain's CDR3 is CSASPGPSGYTF. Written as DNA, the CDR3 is TGCAGTGCTAGTCCGGGACCCAGTGGCTACACCTTC.

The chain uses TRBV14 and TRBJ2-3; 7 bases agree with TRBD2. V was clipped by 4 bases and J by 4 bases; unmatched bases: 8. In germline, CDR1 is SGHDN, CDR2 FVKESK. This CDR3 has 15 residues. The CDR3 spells CASSPAGLLADTQYF. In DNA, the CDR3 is TGTGCCAGCAGCCCCGCGGGACTACTTGCAGATACGCAGTATTTT.

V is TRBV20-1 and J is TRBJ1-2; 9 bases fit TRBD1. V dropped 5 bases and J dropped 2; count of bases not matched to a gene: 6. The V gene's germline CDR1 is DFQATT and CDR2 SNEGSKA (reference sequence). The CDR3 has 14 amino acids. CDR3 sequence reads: CSASDGTGNYGYTF. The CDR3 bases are TGCAGTGCTTCAGACGGGACAGGGAACTATGGCTACACCTTC.

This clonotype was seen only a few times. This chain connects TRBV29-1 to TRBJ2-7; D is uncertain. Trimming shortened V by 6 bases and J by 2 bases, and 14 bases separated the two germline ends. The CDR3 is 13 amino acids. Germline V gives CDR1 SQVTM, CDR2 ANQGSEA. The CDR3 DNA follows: TGCAGCGTCCAGGAGACCGAAACCTACGAGCAGTACTTC. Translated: CSVQETETYEQYF.